This T cell receptor (beta chain) was sequenced in a study of CD8 T cells in Susac syndrome. About this clonotype: Its antigen is not identified.

Sequencing of TCR beta was carried out in blood CD8+ and CD4+ T cells. Findings of the study overall: The study's TCR sequencing and HLA analysis drew on a certain number of individuals. That number was acknowledged as relatively small.

This CDR3 comprises 15 residues. Trimming cost V 3 bases and J 4 bases, with 16 bases left between them. CDR1 and CDR2 (germline): GTSNPN, SVGIG (reference sequence). A quantity of about 0.5 to 1 ug RNA underwent reverse transcription using random hexamers. Amplification of TCR beta CDR3 used immunoSEQ multiplex PCR across 54 Vbeta and 13 Jbeta. TCRdb independently ran MiXCR on the immunoSEQ multiplex PCR reads; one entry per CDR3 protein. The table lists some 170,000 distinct CDR3 sequences, approximately 95% of them singletons. The J gene is TRBJ2-1, the V gene TRBV30, with a weak D call TRBD2 (6 bases). Sequencing was carried out using CD4+ T cells from PBMCs. This receptor was taken from a human donor in good health. In DNA form, the CDR3 reads TGTGCCTGGAGAGGTGGAAGCGGGTCTTACAATGAGCAGTTCTTC. Amino acid sequence: CAWRGGSGSYNEQFF.